This T cell receptor (beta chain) was found in a study of T cell responses to AZD1222 COVID-19 vaccine. Study-level findings and limits: Only six AZD1222 recipients tested seropositive at baseline. Sampled repertoires all dated from after the peak T cell response. Across the whole spike, CD4 TCRs peaked at regions 160-218 and 743-854.

Data came from immunoSEQ multiplex PCR; TCRdb stores just in-frame clones and leaves some out. The table includes about 170,000 clones, roughly 92% detected once. In regard to this clone: The antigen remains unidentified.

V lost 7 bases and J 6 bases, leaving 14 bases between the germline ends. The CDR3 spans 12 residues. Germline CDR1 is SGDLS and CDR2 is YYNGEE. The chain carries TRBV9 and TRBJ2-7; possibly TRBD2 for D (6 bases). The clonotype comes from an adult in good health. Sample: peripheral blood, taken on day 0 of AZD1222 vaccination. The CDR3 DNA follows: TGTGCCAGCGGGGCGGGAAGGGCCGAGCAGTACTTC. It encodes CASGAGRAEQYF.